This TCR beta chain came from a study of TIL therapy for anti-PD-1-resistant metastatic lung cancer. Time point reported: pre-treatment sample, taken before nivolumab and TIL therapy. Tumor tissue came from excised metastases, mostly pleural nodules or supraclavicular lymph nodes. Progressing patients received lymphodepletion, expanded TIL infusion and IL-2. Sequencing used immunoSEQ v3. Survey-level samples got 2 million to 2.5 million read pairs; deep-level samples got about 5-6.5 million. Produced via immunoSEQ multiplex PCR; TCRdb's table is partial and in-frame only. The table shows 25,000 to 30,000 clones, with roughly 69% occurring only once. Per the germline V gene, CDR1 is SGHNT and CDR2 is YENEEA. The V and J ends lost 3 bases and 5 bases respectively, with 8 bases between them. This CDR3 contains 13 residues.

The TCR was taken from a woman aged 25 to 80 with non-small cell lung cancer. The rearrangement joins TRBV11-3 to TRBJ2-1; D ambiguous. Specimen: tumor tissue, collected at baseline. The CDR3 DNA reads TGTGCCAGCAGCTTCCAAGTCCACAATGAGCAGTTCTTC. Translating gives CASSFQVHNEQFF.